The 12 T cell receptor beta chains in this list originate from one sample, sequenced in a study of ipilimumab plus nivolumab after autologous stem cell transplantation. Using immunoSEQ multiplex PCR, the repertoire was profiled, and TCRdb retains in-frame clones only, with some absent. This sample has some 19,000 clones; 81% occur once, and the top ten carry about 6.3%. The sample consisted of PBMCs, taken in a trial of ipilimumab plus nivolumab as post-transplant consolidation. Every receptor here comes from a male donor with diffuse large B-cell lymphoma.

The V and J genes are TRBV7-2 and TRBJ2-3; D is unclear. The CDR3 runs 11 residues. V lost 8 bases to trimming and J lost 2 bases, with 5 bases between them. Germline assignment: CDR1 SGHTA and CDR2 FQGNSA. CDR3 amino acids: CASGYTDTQYF. The CDR3 region has the DNA TGTGCCAGCGGCTACACAGATACGCAGTATTTT. Together with reference TRBV7-2 and TRBJ2-3, the CDR3 gives the full variable domain: GAGVSQSPSNKVTEKGKDVELRCDPISGHTALYWYRQSLGQGLEFLIYFQGNSAPDKSGLPSDRFSAERTGGSVSTLTIQRTQQEDSAVYLCASGYTDTQYFGPGTRLTVL.

The rearrangement links TRBV5-1 to TRBJ1-5, with TRBD1 matching 8 bases. With 0 bases clipped from V and 6 bases from J, the junction kept 5 bases outside the gene matches. The germline gives CDR1 SGHRS, CDR2 YFSETQ. This CDR3 has 15 amino acids. The CDR3 is CASSLDGRGLQPQHF. As DNA, the CDR3 is TGCGCCAGCAGCTTGGATGGCAGGGGGCTTCAGCCCCAGCATTTT.

The J gene is TRBJ1-2, the V gene TRBV7-2; TRBD1 is a possible D gene (5 bases). V was trimmed by 0 bases and J by 3 bases, leaving 11 bases between them. Germline V gene sequence: CDR1 SGHTA, CDR2 FQGNSA. This CDR3 has 15 amino acids. CDR3 sequence reads: CASSLATQGHYGYTF. The DNA for the CDR3 is TGTGCCAGCAGCTTAGCTACCCAGGGCCACTATGGCTACACCTTC.

The rearrangement uses TRBV11-2 and TRBJ2-5, with 8 nucleotides matching TRBD2. Germline assignment: CDR1 SGHAT and CDR2 FQNNGV. The CDR3 length is 15 residues. Trimming at V came to 4 bases and at J to 5 bases, leaving 9 bases not matched to a gene. The CDR3 reads CASSSTQRGWETQYF. In DNA form, the CDR3 reads TGTGCCAGCAGCTCAACTCAGCGGGGGTGGGAGACCCAGTACTTC.

The rearrangement links TRBV14 to TRBJ2-7; D unresolved. CDR1 is SGHDN, CDR2 FVKESK, per germline. Trimming left V 4 bases short and J 0 bases short, with 7 bases between. CDR3 length equals 13 residues. CDR3 region: CASSPLSSYEQYF. CDR3 sequence (DNA): TGTGCCAGCAGCCCCCTGAGCTCCTACGAGCAGTACTTC.

The chain has TRBV30 and TRBJ2-5, with D perhaps TRBD1 (6 bases). Trimming took 0 bases from V and 5 from J, leaving 13 bases between them. The CDR3 extends over 14 amino acids. Germline CDR1 reads GTSNPN; CDR2 reads SVGIG (reference sequence). Written as DNA, the CDR3 is TGTGCCTGGAGTGTCGGGGCTGGGGGCGAGACCCAGTACTTC. The encoded protein is CAWSVGAGGETQYF. Combining the CDR3 with reference TRBV30 and TRBJ2-5 gives the whole variable domain SQTIHQWPATLVQPVGSPLSLECTVEGTSNPNLYWYRQAAGRGLQLLFYSVGIGQISSEVPQNLSASRPQDRQFILSSKKLLLSDSGFYLCAWSVGAGGETQYFGPGTRLLVL.

This chain joins TRBV5-4 and TRBJ2-1; D is undetermined. Germline V CDR1 and CDR2: SGHNT, YYREEE (reference sequence). The CDR3 is made up of 16 amino acids. The ends were cut back, 3 bases at V and 3 bases at J, with 16 bases in the middle. The CDR3 region is CASSSRRVEGYNEQFF. The CDR3 coding sequence is TGTGCCAGCAGCTCACGAAGGGTGGAAGGCTACAATGAGCAGTTCTTC.

In this sample, this clone turned up a few times. V and J are TRBV28 and TRBJ2-7; perhaps D is TRBD1 or TRBD2 (5 bases each). The V and J ends lost 7 bases and 2 bases respectively, with 18 bases between them. CDR3 size: 15 residues. The germline gives CDR1 MDHEN, CDR2 SYDVKM. CDR3 DNA sequence: TGTGCCAGCACCTCAGGGACCGACGGGGCCTACGAGCAGTACTTC. This gives the protein CASTSGTDGAYEQYF.

By frequency in the sample, this clone is medium-sized. The genes are TRBV6-4 and TRBJ2-7; possibly TRBD1 for D (5 bases). The CDR3 spans 13 residues. The ends were cut back, 2 bases at V and 6 bases at J, with 11 bases in the middle. Germline V gene lookup returns CDR1 MRHNA and CDR2 SNTAGT. CDR3 residues: CASSDIPGSEQYF. The CDR3 DNA reads as TGTGCCAGCAGTGACATTCCAGGGTCCGAGCAGTACTTC.

The chain recombines TRBV11-2 with TRBJ2-7, with TRBD2 matching 7 bases. The CDR3 runs 15 residues. J was trimmed by 3 bases and V by 4 bases; bases with no gene match: 9. CDR1 and CDR2 (germline): SGHAT, FQNNGV. The CDR3 spells CASSSPTSVVYEQYF. The CDR3 DNA sequence: TGTGCCAGCAGCTCCCCTACTAGCGTAGTCTACGAGCAGTACTTC.

The chain carries TRBV11-2 and TRBJ1-1; TRBD1 might be the D (5 bases). The CDR3 runs 17 residues. Germline V gene sequence: CDR1 SGHAT, CDR2 FQNNGV. Trimming shortened V by 3 bases and J by 0 bases, and 17 bases separated the two germline ends. The CDR3 DNA follows: TGTGCCAGCAGCTTGCCCCCGCCAGGGAACCTGAACACTGAAGCTTTCTTT. Translating gives CASSLPPPGNLNTEAFF.

The chain is built from TRBV2 and TRBJ2-1, with D tentatively TRBD2 (7 bases). Germline CDR1 reads SNHLY; CDR2 reads FYNNEI. CDR3 length: 13 amino acids. V lost 7 bases and J 8 bases, leaving 15 bases between the germline ends. The CDR3: CASNSGGLDEQFF. In nucleotides, the CDR3 is TGTGCCAGCAATTCCGGGGGGCTTGATGAGCAGTTCTTC. The variable domain in full, completed from reference TRBV2 and TRBJ2-1, reads EPEVTQTPSHQVTQMGQEVILRCVPISNHLYFYWYRQILGQKVEFLVSFYNNEISEKSEIFDDQFSVERPDGSNFTLKIRSTKLEDSAMYFCASNSGGLDEQFFGPGTRLTVL.